A single sample gave rise to the 30 T cell receptor beta chains below, sequenced in a study of metastatic and nonmetastatic thyroid tumors. TCRdb re-called clones via MiXCR from the PCR reads. The table has about 89,000 clones, roughly an eighth seen once. Patients had received no treatment of any kind before thyroid surgery. Material: tumor tissue. The source of these receptors is a female donor with papillary thyroid cancer or a benign thyroid nodule (not recorded which). Some clones in this sample may be carry-over from other donors' samples.

The sample holds many counts of this clone. The CDR3 protein is CASRQGGEKLFF. CDR3 bases: TGTGCCAGCAGACAGGGCGGTGAAAAACTGTTTTTT. The chain employs TRBV27 and TRBJ1-4, with D perhaps TRBD1 (6 bases). The germline CDR1 and CDR2 sequences are MNHEY and SMNVEV (reference sequence). The CDR3 runs 12 residues. V dropped 6 bases and J dropped 7 bases, with 9 bases sitting between them.

The table lists this clone with a few counts. The same CDR3 is also encoded by other DNA sequences in this sample. The CDR3 reads CASSPSNNEQFF. The DNA of the CDR3 is TGTGCCAGCTCACCATCCAACAATGAGCAGTTCTTC. V usage is TRBV18 and J usage is TRBJ2-1; D not certain. In germline, CDR1 is KGHSH, CDR2 LQKENI. The CDR3 consists of 12 residues. The V end was cut by 2 bases, the J end by 5 bases, with 4 bases between.

A remark on this clone: This could be a read error, since a much larger clone is one nucleotide away. The V call is TRBV7-6, the J call TRBJ2-7, with TRBD2 matching 11 bases. Germline-derived CDR1 and CDR2 are SGHVS and FNYEAQ. After removal of 4 bases from V and 0 bases from J, the junction contained 5 bases not matched to a gene. There are 16 residues in the CDR3. CDR3 DNA: TGTGCCAGCAGCTCTTCCGGGACTAGCGGCTCCTACGAGCAGTACTTC. Translating it yields CASSSSGTSGSYEQYF.

This clone was counted at least ten times. Within the sample, other DNA sequences also encode this same CDR3. The V call is TRBV12-3 or TRBV12-4, the J call TRBJ2-3; the match to TRBD2 covers 10 bases. V shed 11 bases and J 3 bases; nucleotides not matched to a gene: 11. CDR3 length: 15 residues. CDR3 sequence reads: CASTALAGVTDTQYF. As DNA, the CDR3 is TGTGCCTCAACGGCGCTAGCGGGAGTAACAGATACGCAGTATTTT.

This clone occurred a few times. This could be a read error, since a much larger clone is one nucleotide away. This chain links TRBV6-9 with TRBJ1-1; D remains ambiguous. CDR1 MNHGY and CDR2 SVAAGI come from the germline V gene. This CDR3 is built from 15 residues. CDR3 coding DNA: TGTGCCAGCAGTTATAAGGCCTCAAAGAACACCGAAGCTTTCTTT. Its protein product is CASSYKASKNTEAFF.

This clone was detected ten times or more. The J gene is TRBJ1-2, the V gene TRBV7-6; the D is unclear. Trimming pared 1 base from V and 6 bases from J, leaving 9 bases between. This CDR3 contains 13 residues. Germline V CDR1 and CDR2: SGHVS, FNYEAQ. The CDR3 DNA sequence: TGTGCCAGCAGCTTAGAGGGAGATGATGGCTACACCTTC. Protein product: CASSLEGDDGYTF.

There are many counts of this clone. The chain couples TRBV11-2 to TRBJ2-5; unclear D gene. Trimming pared 2 bases from V and 2 bases from J, leaving 12 bases between. From germline, CDR1 is SGHAT and CDR2 FQNNGV. The CDR3 length is 15 residues. Here the CDR3 reads CASSLSLDPQETQYF. The CDR3 DNA reads TGTGCCAGCAGCTTAAGCCTGGACCCACAAGAGACCCAGTACTTC.

The table lists this clone with a few counts. The chain recombines TRBV28 with TRBJ1-1, with 9 bases matching TRBD1. Germline CDR1 is MDHEN and CDR2 is SYDVKM. This CDR3 has 18 amino acids. The junction had 18 bases not matched to a gene; V was cut back by 5 bases and J by 5 bases. CDR3 loop: CASSPILGQGGSWTEAFF. In nucleotides, the CDR3 is TGTGCCAGCAGTCCCATCCTGGGACAGGGTGGCAGTTGGACTGAAGCTTTCTTT. Complete variable domain (other parts from reference TRBV28 and TRBJ1-1): DVKVTQSSRYLVKRTGEKVFLECVQDMDHENMFWYRQDPGLGLRLIYFSYDVKMKEKGDIPEGYSVSREKKERFSLILESASTNQTSMYLCASSPILGQGGSWTEAFFGQGTRLTVV.

On this clone: Being one base from a much bigger clone, this may be a read error. V and J are TRBV7-9 and TRBJ1-5, with D unresolved. From germline, CDR1 is SEHNR and CDR2 FQNEAQ (reference sequence). V dropped 4 bases and J dropped 2 bases, with 6 bases sitting between them. The CDR3 contains 13 residues. The CDR3 DNA sequence: TGTGCCAGCAGCTCAGGCGGCAATCAGCCCCAGCATTTT. Its translation: CASSSGGNQPQHF.

This sequence joins TRBV6-2 or TRBV6-3 and TRBJ1-3, with D possibly matching TRBD1 (5 bases). CDR3 length: 14 residues. V lost 7 bases and J lost 4, with 14 bases in between. Germline CDR1 reads MNHEY; CDR2 reads SVGEGT. The chain's CDR3 is CASTEGPGGNTIYF. The CDR3 DNA reads as TGTGCCAGCACCGAGGGGCCAGGAGGAAACACCATATATTTT.

This clone was seen ten or more times. This chain links TRBV11-1 with TRBJ2-3, with 7 nucleotides matching TRBD2. The CDR3 length is 16 residues. In germline, CDR1 is SGHAT, CDR2 FQDESV (reference sequence). V dropped 8 bases and J dropped 5; count of bases not matched to a gene: 16. The CDR3: CASLSLGGSLEDTQYF. DNA of the CDR3: TGTGCCAGCTTGAGTCTGGGCGGGAGCCTCGAAGATACGCAGTATTTT.

As concerns this clone: It may be a read error: a sequence one base away is much more abundant. The gene calls are TRBV28 and TRBJ2-3; the D gene could be TRBD1 or TRBD2 (5 bases each). This CDR3 region has 16 residues. Germline-derived CDR1 and CDR2 are MDHEN and SYDVKM. The CDR3 DNA reads as TGTGCCAGCAGTCACCGCTATTCGACAGATAGCGATACGCGGTATTTT. This encodes CASSHRYSTDSDTRYF.

This clone has ten or more counts. The CDR3, as DNA: TGCAGTGCTAGCGTGTCGGCAGGGGCCCATGAGCAGTTCTTC. Amino acids: CSASVSAGAHEQFF. The gene calls are TRBV20-1 and TRBJ2-1; D perhaps matches TRBD1 (6 bases). The CDR3 has 14 amino acids. Germline CDR1 is DFQATT and CDR2 is SNEGSKA (reference sequence). V dropped 3 bases and J dropped 8 bases, with 17 bases sitting between them.

Comment on this clone: A much bigger clone sits one base away, suggesting this may be a read error. This chain links TRBV27 with TRBJ2-1; D might be TRBD1 or TRBD2, each matching 5 bases. Between the trimmed V and J ends, which lost 5 bases and 16 bases, there was a span of 15 bases. There are 11 residues in the CDR3. Germline V lookup: CDR1 MNHEY, CDR2 SMNVEV (reference sequence). CDR3: CASSTWDELFF. As DNA, the CDR3 is TGTGCCAGCAGTACCTGGGACGAGCTATTCTTC.

To note about this clone: A read error is possible here, since a much larger clone lies one base away. Distinct nucleotide sequences in the sample also encode this CDR3. The chain uses TRBV25-1 and TRBJ1-2; D remains ambiguous. The CDR3 totals 12 residues. Deletions cut 2 bases from V and 7 bases from J, with 8 bases between. Germline loops: CDR1 MGHDK, CDR2 SYGVNS. As DNA, the CDR3 is TGTGCCAGCAGTGAAATGGGTTCTGGCTACACCTTC. This translates into CASSEMGSGYTF.

This clone was picked up many times. This chain connects TRBV20-1 to TRBJ1-1, with D hard to call. The CDR3 loop spans 14 amino acids. The V end lost 3 bases, the J end lost 3 bases, and 14 bases lay between the germline ends. Germline V gene lookup returns CDR1 DFQATT and CDR2 SNEGSKA (reference sequence). The CDR3 coding sequence is TGCAGTGCTAGGCTAGGTGGAATCGACACTGAAGCTTTCTTT. Translated: CSARLGGIDTEAFF.

This clone has just a few counts. A much more abundant neighbour one base away suggests this may be a read error. The rearrangement uses TRBV6-4 and TRBJ2-2, with D possibly being TRBD2 (5 bases). Trimming took off 2 bases at V and 0 bases at J, with 7 bases between the two ends. The CDR3 contains 15 residues. The germline CDR1 and CDR2 sequences are MRHNA and SNTAGT. The chain's CDR3 is CASSDVLANTGELFF. Written as DNA, the CDR3 is TGTGCCAGCAGTGACGTACTAGCGAACACCGGGGAGCTGTTTTTT.

This clone was recorded at least ten times. The rearrangement links TRBV5-1 to TRBJ2-2, with D perhaps assigned TRBD1 or TRBD2 (5 bases each). Trimming stripped 0 bases from V and 10 bases from J, with 16 bases between. CDR3 length equals 15 residues. Per germline, CDR1 SGHRS and CDR2 YFSETQ. CDR3: CASSLEWGVGEELFF. The CDR3 DNA follows: TGCGCCAGCAGCTTGGAGTGGGGCGTGGGAGAGGAGCTGTTTTTT.

Regarding this clone: This could be a read error, since a much larger clone is one nucleotide away. The J gene is TRBJ2-1, the V gene TRBV6-6; a possible D gene is TRBD2 (6 bases). Deletions cut 2 bases from V and 5 bases from J, with 13 bases between. Germline CDR1 is MNHNY and CDR2 is SVGAGI (reference sequence). The CDR3 extends over 15 amino acids. This CDR3 is CASSYRPGLHNEQFF. CDR3 in DNA: TGTGCCAGCAGTTACAGACCGGGACTTCACAATGAGCAGTTCTTC.

This clone was observed a few times. With a much larger clone just one base away, this may be a read error. This sequence joins TRBV20-1 and TRBJ2-7, with D possibly matching TRBD1 (5 bases). The CDR3 totals 14 residues. The germline gives CDR1 DFQATT, CDR2 SNEGSKA (reference sequence). V was pared by 5 bases and J by 5 bases, with 19 bases between. The CDR3 sequence: CSALSRAGWHEQYF. The CDR3 coding sequence is TGCAGTGCTCTATCTAGAGCAGGGTGGCACGAGCAGTACTTC.

The rearrangement joins TRBV10-3 to TRBJ2-3, with 13 bases identical to TRBD2. The germline gives CDR1 ENHRY, CDR2 SYGVKD. The CDR3 sequence is 20 residues long. J lost 2 bases, V lost 6 bases, and 17 bases had no gene match. CDR3 DNA: TGTGCCATCAGGCCAACTAGCGGGAGGGCCATGACGGGCGTCACAGATACGCAGTATTTT. Translated, it gives CAIRPTSGRAMTGVTDTQYF.

This clone was seen ten or more times. The chain links TRBV27 to TRBJ2-2; D is unclear. Trimming left V 7 bases short and J 4 bases short, with 13 bases between. The CDR3 consists of 14 residues. CDR1 is MNHEY, CDR2 SMNVEV, per germline (reference sequence). In nucleotides, the CDR3 is TGTGCCAGCATAAGTAGCTATGGCACCGGGGAGCTGTTTTTT. The encoded protein is CASISSYGTGELFF.

This clone came up many times. The chain joins TRBV6-1 to TRBJ2-1; TRBD1 matches at 8 bases. V was clipped by 5 bases and J by 10 bases; unmatched bases: 7. The germline V gene has CDR1 MNHNS and CDR2 SASEGT. There are 13 residues in the CDR3. CDR3 in DNA: TGTGCCAGCAGTTCGACAGGGGAGAGCGAGCAGTTCTTC. It encodes CASSSTGESEQFF.

This clone was detected many times. V and J are TRBV7-2 and TRBJ2-7; possibly TRBD1 for D (5 bases). Trimming left V 5 bases short and J 6 bases short, with 14 bases between. The CDR3 contains 13 residues. Germline loops: CDR1 SGHTA, CDR2 FQGNSA. The CDR3 reads CASSLGVVSEQYF. The CDR3 DNA reads TGTGCCAGCAGCCTAGGGGTAGTATCCGAGCAGTACTTC. The full variable domain, in which reference TRBV7-2 and TRBJ2-7 provide the parts outside the CDR3, is GAGVSQSPSNKVTEKGKDVELRCDPISGHTALYWYRQSLGQGLEFLIYFQGNSAPDKSGLPSDRFSAERTGGSVSTLTIQRTQQEDSAVYLCASSLGVVSEQYFGPGTRLTVT.

This clone was seen a handful of times. The V and J genes are TRBV7-3 and TRBJ2-5; D is unresolved. The CDR3 sequence is 13 residues long. Germline V gene lookup returns CDR1 SGHTA and CDR2 FQGTGA. V dropped 4 bases and J dropped 2 bases, with 8 bases sitting between them. This chain's CDR3 is CASSSVNQETQYF. The CDR3, as DNA: TGTGCCAGCAGCTCCGTTAATCAAGAGACCCAGTACTTC.

Comment on this clone: This sequence may be a read error, since a much larger clone differs from it by one base. The rearrangement joins TRBV19 to TRBJ1-1, with 8 bases matching TRBD1. Germline assignment: CDR1 LNHDA and CDR2 SQIVND (reference sequence). CDR3 size: 14 residues. The CDR3 sequence is CASETGGKDTEASF. The CDR3 DNA reads TGTGCCAGCGAAACAGGGGGGAAGGACACTGAAGCTTCCTTT.

This clone came up many times. This chain uses TRBV27 with TRBJ2-5; 7 nucleotides agree with TRBD2. V gave up 3 bases and J gave up 2 bases; unmatched junction bases: 9. CDR1 and CDR2 from the germline V gene are MNHEY and SMNVEV (reference sequence). The CDR3 consists of 16 residues. CDR3 in DNA: TGTGCCAGCAGTTTTGGCGGGAGCCTCCCTCAAGAGACCCAGTACTTC. Its protein is CASSFGGSLPQETQYF.

Regarding this clone: This sequence may be a read error, since a much larger clone differs from it by one base. The sample carries other DNA sequences with the same CDR3. The chain joins TRBV30 to TRBJ2-3, with 7 bases identical to TRBD2. CDR3 length: 13 residues. J was trimmed by 5 bases and V by 4 bases; bases with no gene match: 6. Germline-derived CDR1 and CDR2 are GTSNPN and SVGIG (reference sequence). The CDR3 DNA reads as TGTGCCTGGACTAGCGGTAGGGAAGATACGCAGTATTTT. Its protein is CAWTSGREDTQYF. The full variable domain, completed using reference TRBV30 and TRBJ2-3, is SQTIHQWPATLVQPVGSPLSLECTVEGTSNPNLYWYRQAAGRGLQLLFYSVGIGQISSEVPQNLSASRPQDRQFILSSKKLLLSDSGFYLCAWTSGREDTQYFGPGTRLTVL.

This clone was counted at least ten times. This chain connects TRBV6-1 to TRBJ2-2; 8 bases are shared with TRBD2. There are 14 residues in the CDR3. CDR1 and CDR2 from the germline V gene are MNHNS and SASEGT. After removal of 6 bases from V and 4 bases from J, the junction contained 4 bases not matched to a gene. CDR3 amino acids: CASRGAGGTGELFF. CDR3 nucleotides: TGTGCCAGCAGAGGGGCGGGAGGCACCGGGGAGCTGTTTTTT.

In regard to this clone: A much larger clone is a single base away; this may be a read error. This chain links TRBV7-9 with TRBJ2-5; D unclear. V lost 4 bases, J lost 5 bases, and 20 bases lay in between. In germline, CDR1 is SEHNR, CDR2 FQNEAQ (reference sequence). The CDR3 runs to 16 residues. The CDR3 nucleotides read TGTGCCAGCAGCTCACTGGTCGGAGTTTCCTCGGAGACCCAGTACTTC. It translates to CASSSLVGVSSETQYF. Drawing the rest from reference TRBV7-9 and TRBJ2-5, the complete variable domain is DTGVSQNPRHKITKRGQNVTFRCDPISEHNRLYWYRQTLGQGPEFLTYFQNEAQLEKSRLLSDRFSAERPKGSFSTLEIQRTEQGDSAMYLCASSSLVGVSSETQYFGPGTRLLVL.